These 9 T cell receptor beta chains originate from one sample sequenced in a study of regulatory T cells in long-lasting Graves disease. Construction of TCR beta libraries relied on iRepertoire HTBI primers and on Arm-PCR targeting CDR3 regions. TCRdb re-called the multiplex PCR reads through MiXCR, storing one row per CDR3 protein. The sample includes a few hundred thousand distinct CDR3 sequences, about 14% seen only once; the top ten take 8.5% to 10%. Regarding time point: newly diagnosed GD, antithyroid drugs for less than 3 months. With RNA extracted from PBMCs as input, the TCR library was made. The data were also submitted as part of a second study, on T cells in Graves' hyperthyroidism and ophthalmopathy.

The sample consisted of peripheral blood mononuclear cells (PBMCs), taken at new diagnosis, from a patient treated with antithyroid drugs. Receptors originate from a man aged 30-40 years with Graves disease.

The chain joins TRBV27 to TRBJ1-3; weak D call: TRBD1 (5 bases). In germline, CDR1 is MNHEY, CDR2 SMNVEV (reference sequence). CDR3 length: 14 residues. Trimming took 4 bases from V and 0 from J, leaving 7 bases between them. In nucleotides, the CDR3 is TGTGCCAGCAGTTGGACAAGCTCTGGAAACACCATATATTTT. Protein sequence: CASSWTSSGNTIYF.

This clonotype was picked up many times. The chain joins TRBV10-3 to TRBJ1-5; 9 bases match TRBD1. The CDR3 contains 17 residues. From germline, CDR1 is ENHRY and CDR2 SYGVKD. The trim removed 0 bases at V and 3 bases at J, leaving 6 bases unmatched. The CDR3 coding sequence is TGTGCCATCAGTGAGTCGGGGACAGGGATAAACAATCAGCCCCAGCATTTT. Translation gives CAISESGTGINNQPQHF.

This clonotype showed up many times. The chain recombines TRBV12-3 or TRBV12-4 with TRBJ2-3, with D possibly being TRBD2 (6 bases). The CDR3 has 14 amino acids. V lost 5 bases, J lost 2 bases, and 11 bases lay in between. The DNA of the CDR3 is TGTGCCAGCAGTAGCGGGCTCCCCACAGATACGCAGTATTTT. Amino acids: CASSSGLPTDTQYF.

This sequence joins TRBV7-2 and TRBJ2-3, with D perhaps TRBD1 (6 bases). Germline CDR1 reads SGHTA; CDR2 reads FQGNSA. The length of the CDR3 is 16 residues. Trimming took off 1 base at V and 2 bases at J, with 13 bases between the two ends. The CDR3 loop reads CASSLDWGQNTDTQYF. CDR3 nucleotides: TGTGCCAGCAGCTTAGATTGGGGGCAGAACACAGATACGCAGTATTTT.

V is TRBV19 and J is TRBJ1-4, with 7 bases matching TRBD1. CDR1 LNHDA and CDR2 SQIVND come from the germline V gene (reference sequence). This CDR3 is 14 amino acids long. Germline trimming cut 3 bases from V and 6 bases from J; bases unmatched to any gene: 4. CDR3 in amino acids: CASSISRGDEKLFF. CDR3 nucleotides: TGTGCCAGTAGTATCAGCAGGGGGGATGAAAAACTGTTTTTT.

The chain is built from TRBV20-1 and TRBJ2-7, with 10 bases that match TRBD1. This CDR3 is 16 amino acids long. Germline loops: CDR1 DFQATT, CDR2 SNEGSKA (reference sequence). V gave up 6 bases and J gave up 1 base; unmatched junction bases: 12. The CDR3 DNA sequence: TGCAGTGCCATCATACCTCCGGGACAGGGGTCCTACGAGCAGTACTTC. Amino acid sequence: CSAIIPPGQGSYEQYF.

The CDR3 DNA is TGTGCCAGCAGCCAAGTATGGGGGGAGCAGTTCTTC. It codes for CASSQVWGEQFF. The V gene is TRBV14, the J gene TRBJ2-1; the D call may be TRBD1 or TRBD2 (5 bases each). The CDR3 is 12 amino acids. Per the germline V gene, CDR1 is SGHDN and CDR2 is FVKESK. V was shortened by 1 base and J by 10 bases, with 8 bases between the two germline ends.

This clonotype was counted ten times or more. The chain couples TRBV5-5 to TRBJ1-2, with unresolved D. The germline V gene encodes CDR1 SGHKS and CDR2 YYEKEE (reference sequence). Trimming pared 2 bases from V and 2 bases from J, leaving 7 bases between. The CDR3 has 13 residues. The CDR3 nucleotides are TGTGCCAGCAGCTTAAGGTTCAACTATGGCTACACCTTC. Translation: CASSLRFNYGYTF.

This clonotype came up many times. One junction end disagrees with the germline gene, perhaps due to a read error. The J gene is TRBJ2-7, the V gene TRBV5-1, with D possibly matching TRBD1 (5 bases). Germline loops: CDR1 SGHRS, CDR2 YFSETQ. This CDR3 region has 15 residues. The DNA of the CDR3 is TGTGCCAGCAGCCACCCGGTGGGGCGGATCTACGAGCAGTACTTC. Translation gives CASSHPVGRIYEQYF.